This TCR beta chain was retrieved from a study of T cells expressing NK-cell markers. Study at large: Seven donors tested HCMV-seropositive and one tested seronegative among the eight sequenced.

The CDR3 runs to 15 residues. CDR1 and CDR2 from the germline V gene are MNHEY and SVGAGI. Notes on this clonotype: Its specificity is unknown.

Study findings and constraints: Roughly six of the donors carried dominant NKG2C+ clonotypes that took up 1.0-7.0% of their CD8+ T cells.

TCRdb re-called the 5' RACE reads and gives one entry per CDR3 protein, without DNA. The sample totals over 13,000 distinct CDR3 sequences; its top ten clones hold around 60%. What was sequenced was blood T cells: a sorted CD56 or NKG2C T cell subset, CD4+ or CD8+ T cells, or bulk PBMC T cells (not recorded which). The chain combines TRBV6-5 with TRBJ1-1; TCRdb's D gene call, TRBD1, goes unchecked for lack of DNA. This receptor was identified in a man aged 18-69 years in good health. The CDR3 sequence: CASSSSRVTGIEAFF.